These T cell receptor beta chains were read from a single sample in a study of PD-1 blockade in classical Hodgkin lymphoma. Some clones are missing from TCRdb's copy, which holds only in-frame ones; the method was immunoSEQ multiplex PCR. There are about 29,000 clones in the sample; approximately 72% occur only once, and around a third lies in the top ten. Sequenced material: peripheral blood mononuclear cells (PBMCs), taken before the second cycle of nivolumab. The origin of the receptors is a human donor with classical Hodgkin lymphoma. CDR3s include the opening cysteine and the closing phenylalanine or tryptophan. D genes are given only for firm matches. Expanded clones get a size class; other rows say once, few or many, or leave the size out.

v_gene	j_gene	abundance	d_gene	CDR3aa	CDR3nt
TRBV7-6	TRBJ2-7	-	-	CASSLASAGIDSYEQYF	TGTGCCAGCAGCTTAGCCTCCGCAGGGATTGACTCCTACGAGCAGTACTTC
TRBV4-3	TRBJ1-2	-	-	CASSQGVRAYGYTF	TGCGCCAGCAGCCAAGGGGTGAGGGCTTATGGCTACACCTTC
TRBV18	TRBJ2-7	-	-	CASSPRRGTSYEQYF	TGTGCCAGCTCACCGAGAAGGGGGACCTCCTACGAGCAGTACTTC
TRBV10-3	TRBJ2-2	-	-	CAIPVSESTGELFF	TGTGCCATCCCTGTTTCGGAGAGTACCGGGGAGCTGTTTTTT
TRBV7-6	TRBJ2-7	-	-	CASSLDGVLEQYF	TGTGCCAGCAGCTTAGATGGGGTTCTAGAGCAGTACTTC
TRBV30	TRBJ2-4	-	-	CAWSPRAFGAKNIQYF	TGTGCCTGGAGTCCTAGGGCTTTTGGAGCCAAAAACATTCAGTACTTC
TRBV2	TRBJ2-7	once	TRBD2	CASSAPGLAGGSYEQYF	TGTGCCAGCAGTGCCCCGGGACTAGCGGGGGGCTCCTACGAGCAGTACTTC
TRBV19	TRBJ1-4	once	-	CASSPNPSLTNEKLFF	TGTGCCAGTTCCCCCAATCCTTCTCTAACTAATGAAAAACTGTTTTTT
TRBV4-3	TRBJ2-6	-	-	CASSQDPQGANVLTF	TGCGCCAGCAGCCAAGATCCACAGGGGGCCAACGTCCTGACTTTC
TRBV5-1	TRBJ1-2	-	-	CASNPVVGGYGYTF	TGCGCCAGCAATCCGGTTGTGGGGGGTTATGGCTACACCTTC
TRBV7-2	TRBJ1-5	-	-	CASSSFWDQPQHF	TGTGCCAGCAGCTCCTTTTGGGATCAGCCCCAGCATTTT